This entry lists 25 T cell receptor beta chains sequenced from one sample in a study of blood T cell repertoires in COVID-19. Generated by immunoSEQ multiplex PCR, the TCRdb table keeps only in-frame clones and is missing some. Of approximately 300,000 clones listed, approximately 90% were seen once; the top ten hold roughly 2.1%. The specimen sequenced was peripheral blood. The receptor source for this set is a man younger than 35 with active or convalescent COVID-19.

The J gene is TRBJ2-3, the V gene TRBV6-5; 8 bases are a match to TRBD2. Trimming at V came to 11 bases and at J to 2 bases, leaving 9 bases not matched to a gene. Germline V CDR1 and CDR2: MNHEY, SVGAGI. The CDR3 spans 14 residues. DNA for the CDR3: TGTGCCGTTAAGAGCGGGGGTAACACAGATACGCAGTATTTT. Translating gives CAVKSGGNTDTQYF.

The J gene is TRBJ1-1, the V gene TRBV11-2; D is possibly TRBD1 (6 bases). V was pared by 1 base and J by 6 bases, with 21 bases between. Germline CDR1 reads SGHAT; CDR2 reads FQNNGV. The CDR3 has 17 residues. The CDR3 loop reads CASSLVGGARSEAEAFF. As DNA, the CDR3 is TGTGCCAGCAGCTTAGTCGGGGGGGCCAGGTCAGAGGCTGAAGCTTTCTTT.

V is TRBV2 and J is TRBJ1-2; possible D gene TRBD1, 6 bases. CDR3 length equals 14 residues. The ends were cut back, 6 bases at V and 8 bases at J, with 19 bases in the middle. The V gene's germline CDR1 is SNHLY and CDR2 FYNNEI. The CDR3 DNA is TGTGCCAGCAGCGAAACACAGGGCCACAGGGGCTACACCTTC. This codes for CASSETQGHRGYTF. The full variable domain, with the rest looked up from reference TRBV2 and TRBJ1-2, is EPEVTQTPSHQVTQMGQEVILRCVPISNHLYFYWYRQILGQKVEFLVSFYNNEISEKSEIFDDQFSVERPDGSNFTLKIRSTKLEDSAMYFCASSETQGHRGYTFGSGTRLTVV.

J is TRBJ1-2 and V is TRBV27; D is unresolved. Germline assignment: CDR1 MNHEY and CDR2 SMNVEV (reference sequence). V lost 7 bases and J lost 7, with 10 bases in between. The CDR3 runs to 11 residues. As DNA, the CDR3 is TGTGCCAGCAAGTATTCGGGTGGCTACACCTTC. Translation gives CASKYSGGYTF.

The chain couples TRBV7-9 to TRBJ2-7, with 8 bases matching TRBD1. The V gene end was trimmed by 5 bases and the J gene end by 2 bases; junction bases not matched to a gene: 8. The CDR3 runs to 15 residues. From germline, CDR1 is SEHNR and CDR2 FQNEAQ (reference sequence). DNA of the CDR3: TGTGCCAGCAGCCCGACAAGGACAGGGCCCTACGAGCAGTACTTC. This sequence encodes CASSPTRTGPYEQYF. The entire variable domain, with the rest obtained from reference TRBV7-9 and TRBJ2-7, is as follows: DTGVSQNPRHKITKRGQNVTFRCDPISEHNRLYWYRQTLGQGPEFLTYFQNEAQLEKSRLLSDRFSAERPKGSFSTLEIQRTEQGDSAMYLCASSPTRTGPYEQYFGPGTRLTVT.

V gene TRBV3-1 (or the pseudogene TRBV3-2) combines with J gene TRBJ2-7; no reliable D call. CDR1 and CDR2 (germline): LGHDT, YNNKEL (reference sequence). This CDR3 contains 13 residues. Trimming left V 4 bases short and J 0 bases short, with 7 bases between. CDR3 DNA sequence: TGTGCCAGCAGCCTATCCTACTCCTACGAGCAGTACTTC. Its translation is CASSLSYSYEQYF.

Details on this clone: The sample has other DNA sequences that encode this CDR3 too. This rearrangement joins TRBV18 to TRBJ1-2; 7 bases line up with TRBD1. The CDR3 has 13 amino acids. CDR1 and CDR2 from the germline V gene are KGHSH and LQKENI. J lost 3 bases, V lost 6 bases, and 4 bases had no gene match. The DNA for the CDR3 is TGTGCCAGCTCCCCCACAGGGGACTATGGCTACACCTTC. Amino acid sequence: CASSPTGDYGYTF.

The chain is built from TRBV7-9 and TRBJ1-1; 12 nucleotides match TRBD1. The trim removed 4 bases at V and 1 base at J, leaving 7 bases unmatched. Per the germline V gene, CDR1 is SEHNR and CDR2 is FQNEAQ (reference sequence). The CDR3 is made up of 17 amino acids. The CDR3 nucleotides are TGTGCCAGCAGCTCAACCGGGACAGGGGGCAGGAACACTGAAGCTTTCTTT. This encodes CASSSTGTGGRNTEAFF.

The chain couples TRBV2 to TRBJ1-3; no clear D gene. Trimming pared 8 bases from V and 0 bases from J, leaving 11 bases between. The CDR3 runs to 14 residues. Germline V gene data show CDR1 as SNHLY and CDR2 as FYNNEI. The CDR3 loop is CASSRAGSGNTIYF. CDR3 sequence (DNA): TGTGCCAGCTCGCGGGCGGGCTCTGGAAACACCATATATTTT.

This CDR3 reads CASSVAEGAGANVLTF. Here the CDR3 DNA reads TGTGCCAGCAGCGTAGCAGAAGGGGCTGGGGCCAACGTCCTGACTTTC. The chain uses TRBV9 and TRBJ2-6; weak D call: TRBD1 (5 bases). This CDR3 has 16 amino acids. V lost 0 bases and J lost 2, with 9 bases in between. The germline V gene has CDR1 SGDLS and CDR2 YYNGEE.

This chain connects TRBV14 to TRBJ2-3; TRBD2 agrees at 16 bases. The CDR3 contains 20 residues. CDR1 and CDR2 (germline): SGHDN, FVKESK. Unmatched junction bases numbered 8, after V lost 2 bases and J lost 0 bases. The CDR3 here is CASSQSGTSGGGPSTDTQYF. DNA of the CDR3: TGTGCCAGCAGCCAATCTGGGACTAGCGGGGGGGGCCCTAGCACAGATACGCAGTATTTT.

The chain combines TRBV7-9 with TRBJ1-2; D possibly corresponds to TRBD1 (6 bases). The germline gives CDR1 SEHNR, CDR2 FQNEAQ (reference sequence). The CDR3 contains 13 residues. Trimming stripped 4 bases from V and 4 bases from J, with 10 bases between. CDR3 region: CASSSGVFYGYTF. Here the CDR3 DNA reads TGTGCCAGCAGCTCAGGGGTTTTCTATGGCTACACCTTC.

V gene TRBV5-1 combines with J gene TRBJ2-3, with D maybe TRBD1 (6 bases). Trimming took 4 bases from V and 0 from J, leaving 12 bases between them. There are 15 residues in the CDR3. Germline V gives CDR1 SGHRS, CDR2 YFSETQ. DNA for the CDR3: TGCGCCAGCAGCAATTACAGGGAAAGCACAGATACGCAGTATTTT. It yields the protein CASSNYRESTDTQYF.

The sample holds a few counts of this clone. The rearrangement links TRBV18 to TRBJ1-4; D might be TRBD1 (6 bases). Trimming took off 0 bases at V and 8 bases at J, with 10 bases between the two ends. CDR3 length: 14 amino acids. The germline V gene encodes CDR1 KGHSH and CDR2 LQKENI. The CDR3 protein is CASSPPGAGEKLFF. CDR3 in DNA: TGTGCCAGCTCACCACCGGGGGCAGGCGAAAAACTGTTTTTT.

The chain couples TRBV28 to TRBJ2-5; 7 bases align to TRBD2. J was trimmed by 5 bases and V by 7 bases; bases with no gene match: 16. Looked up from germline, CDR1 is MDHEN and CDR2 is SYDVKM. The CDR3 is made up of 16 amino acids. The CDR3 here is CASNLIMTGGRETQYF. The CDR3 coding sequence is TGTGCCAGCAACCTCATTATGACGGGGGGTAGGGAGACCCAGTACTTC.

The rearrangement joins TRBV5-6 to TRBJ2-1; 13 bases map to TRBD2. This CDR3 is built from 15 residues. The junction had 14 bases not matched to a gene; V was cut back by 4 bases and J by 16 bases. Germline V gives CDR1 SGHDT, CDR2 YYEEEE. The CDR3 reads CASSRGLAGLAASFF. CDR3 nucleotide sequence: TGTGCCAGCAGCCGGGGACTAGCGGGATTAGCGGCAAGTTTCTTC.

The rearrangement joins TRBV5-4 to TRBJ1-1, with D possibly being TRBD1 (5 bases). V lost 3 bases and J 3 bases, leaving 21 bases between the germline ends. CDR1 is SGHNT, CDR2 YYREEE, per germline (reference sequence). The CDR3 sequence is 17 residues long. The CDR3 loop reads CASSSTGKGSNYTEAFF. CDR3 coding DNA: TGTGCCAGCAGCTCCACGGGTAAGGGGTCTAACTACACTGAAGCTTTCTTT.

The chain has TRBV4-1 and TRBJ2-4; D unclear. Between the trimmed V and J ends, which lost 0 bases and 16 bases, there was a span of 16 bases. The CDR3 sequence is 13 residues long. Germline-derived CDR1 and CDR2 are MGHRA and YSYEKL. The CDR3 sequence is CASSQEVTATLYF. The CDR3 DNA sequence: TGCGCCAGCAGCCAAGAAGTAACAGCCACGCTATACTTC.

The chain carries TRBV10-3 and TRBJ1-2, with no clear D. The CDR3 loop spans 15 amino acids. Germline V lookup: CDR1 ENHRY, CDR2 SYGVKD. V shed 0 bases and J shed 3 bases, with 11 bases lying between them. CDR3 in DNA: TGTGCCATCAGTGAGTCAGTCCGCGGCTACTATGGCTACACCTTC. Amino acid sequence: CAISESVRGYYGYTF.

V and J are TRBV5-4 and TRBJ2-1, with 11 bases fitting TRBD2. V was pared by 6 bases and J by 8 bases, with 10 bases of the junction left unmatched. Germline V gene data show CDR1 as SGHNT and CDR2 as YYREEE (reference sequence). The CDR3 extends over 15 amino acids. CDR3: CASTPQTSGIYEQFF. DNA of the CDR3: TGTGCCAGCACCCCGCAGACTAGCGGGATCTATGAGCAGTTCTTC.

V and J are TRBV3-1 (or the pseudogene TRBV3-2) and TRBJ2-7; 13 bases are a match to TRBD2. Germline CDR1 LGHDT, CDR2 YNNKEL (reference sequence). The junction had 4 bases not matched to a gene; V was cut back by 8 bases and J by 0 bases. This CDR3 has 15 amino acids. The CDR3 nucleotides read TGTGCCAGCGGACTAGCGGGAGCGCCCTCCTACGAGCAGTACTTC. Protein: CASGLAGAPSYEQYF.

This chain links TRBV15 with TRBJ2-7, with 8 nucleotides matching TRBD2. The CDR3 has 15 amino acids. Germline CDR1 is LNHNV and CDR2 is YYDKDF (reference sequence). Trimming took 3 bases from V and 3 from J; bases not matched to a gene: 7. The CDR3 DNA reads as TGTGCCACCAGCAGTTTGGGACTAGGGGACTACGAGCAGTACTTC. Its translation is CATSSLGLGDYEQYF.

The V call is TRBV2, the J call TRBJ1-3; D is ambiguous. The germline V gene encodes CDR1 SNHLY and CDR2 FYNNEI. The CDR3 is 14 amino acids. Trimming removed 0 bases from V and 2 bases from J, with 5 bases in between. The chain's CDR3 is CASSEAETGNTIYF. In DNA form, the CDR3 reads TGTGCCAGCAGTGAAGCGGAGACTGGAAACACCATATATTTT. The whole variable domain, filled in from reference TRBV2 and TRBJ1-3, reads EPEVTQTPSHQVTQMGQEVILRCVPISNHLYFYWYRQILGQKVEFLVSFYNNEISEKSEIFDDQFSVERPDGSNFTLKIRSTKLEDSAMYFCASSEAETGNTIYFGEGSWLTVV.

The chain combines TRBV5-1 with TRBJ1-1, with D tentatively TRBD1 (5 bases). The V gene lost 3 bases and the J gene lost 1 base, with 13 bases spanning the gap. Germline CDR1 is SGHRS and CDR2 is YFSETQ. The CDR3 has 15 residues. CDR3 region: CASSWGGSWNTEAFF. The CDR3 DNA sequence: TGCGCCAGCAGCTGGGGGGGATCATGGAACACTGAAGCTTTCTTT. The variable domain in full, with the rest retrieved from reference TRBV5-1 and TRBJ1-1, is KAGVTQTPRYLIKTRGQQVTLSCSPISGHRSVSWYQQTPGQGLQFLFEYFSETQRNKGNFPGRFSGRQFSNSRSEMNVSTLELGDSALYLCASSWGGSWNTEAFFGQGTRLTVV.

The CDR3 nucleotides read TGTGCCAGCAGTCGGACGGGGGACAATGAGCAGTTCTTC. Amino acids: CASSRTGDNEQFF. The gene calls are TRBV6-6 and TRBJ2-1, with D tentatively TRBD2 (6 bases). Looked up from germline, CDR1 is MNHNY and CDR2 is SVGAGI (reference sequence). The CDR3 has 13 amino acids. V was pared by 5 bases and J by 5 bases, with 10 bases between.